Below are 27 T cell receptor beta chains sequenced from a single sample in a study of post-analysis software for immune sequencing data. General study findings and limits: There were roughly 5 TRBV segments more frequent in patients than controls, and TRBV5-6, TRBV5-1 and TRBV20-1 were among them.

Which antigens these TCRs recognize remains unknown. Unique molecular identifiers were carried by the TCR beta cDNA libraries. Each CDR3 protein gets one entry after TCRdb re-called the PCR reads with MiXCR. In the table there are approximately 570,000 distinct CDR3 sequences, roughly 47% of which are singletons. Sequenced: blood. These TCRs come from a girl aged 10-17 years with multiple sclerosis.

This chain uses TRBV6-1 with TRBJ1-5; tentative D call: TRBD1 (5 bases). Trimming removed 3 bases at V and 1 base at J, with 13 bases between. The CDR3 covers 16 residues. In germline, CDR1 is MNHNS, CDR2 SASEGT. This CDR3 is CASSEFGAVSNQPQHF. In nucleotides, the CDR3 is TGTGCCAGCAGTGAGTTCGGGGCCGTCAGCAATCAGCCCCAGCATTTT.

V is TRBV7-3 and J is TRBJ2-1; D ambiguous. This CDR3 contains 13 residues. Germline values: CDR1 SGHTA, CDR2 FQGTGA. The ends were cut back, 5 bases at V and 10 bases at J, with 15 bases in the middle. CDR3 in amino acids: CASSPPLSWEQFF. CDR3 sequence (DNA): TGTGCCAGCAGCCCCCCCCTCAGTTGGGAGCAGTTCTTC.

The J gene is TRBJ2-7, the V gene TRBV4-1; 10 nucleotides line up with TRBD2. The junction had 2 bases not matched to a gene; V was cut back by 0 bases and J by 0 bases. Germline assignment: CDR1 MGHRA and CDR2 YSYEKL. CDR3 length: 16 residues. CDR3 protein: CASSQEGLASSYEQYF. For the CDR3, the DNA is TGCGCCAGCAGCCAAGAGGGACTAGCGTCCTCCTACGAGCAGTACTTC.

In its sample, this clonotype is large. The chain links TRBV6-5 to TRBJ2-7; 13 positions agree with TRBD2. The V gene end was trimmed by 5 bases and the J gene end by 4 bases; junction bases not matched to a gene: 5. This CDR3 has 15 residues. Per germline, CDR1 MNHEY and CDR2 SVGAGI. CDR3 DNA: TGTGCCAGCAGTACGGGACTAGCGGGGAGGTACGAGCAGTACTTC. Translation: CASSTGLAGRYEQYF.

V gene TRBV20-1 combines with J gene TRBJ2-3; 14 bases fit TRBD2. CDR1 is DFQATT, CDR2 SNEGSKA, per germline (reference sequence). This CDR3 contains 16 residues. The junction had 6 bases not matched to a gene; V was cut back by 2 bases and J by 5 bases. The CDR3 sequence is CSARIRTSGGKDTQYF. CDR3 DNA: TGCAGTGCTAGAATACGGACTAGCGGGGGGAAAGATACGCAGTATTTT.

This clonotype was seen just once. The chain couples TRBV6-5 to TRBJ1-2, with no clear D. Germline-derived CDR1 and CDR2 are MNHEY and SVGAGI. The CDR3 length is 14 residues. The V end lost 6 bases, the J end lost 6 bases, and 17 bases lay between the germline ends. CDR3 protein: CASSPQMGRDGYTF. CDR3 DNA sequence: TGTGCCAGCAGCCCACAAATGGGGAGAGATGGCTACACCTTC.

The chain links TRBV7-8 to TRBJ1-1; 8 nucleotides align to TRBD1. The germline gives CDR1 SGHVS, CDR2 FQNEAQ. J was trimmed by 5 bases and V by 1 base; bases with no gene match: 9. The length of the CDR3 is 16 residues. CDR3 region: CASSLEGRGRKTEAFF. In DNA, the CDR3 is TGTGCCAGCAGCTTAGAGGGCAGGGGGCGAAAGACTGAAGCTTTCTTT.

This chain uses TRBV5-6 with TRBJ2-3; possible D gene TRBD1, 6 bases. There are 15 residues in the CDR3. In germline, CDR1 is SGHDT, CDR2 YYEEEE. V was shortened by 0 bases and J by 8 bases, with 16 bases between the two germline ends. The CDR3 DNA is TGTGCCAGCAGCTTGGTACAGGGCGGTCCGGGTACGCAGTATTTT. This translates into CASSLVQGGPGTQYF.

This clonotype has a single count. One end of the junction is discordant with germline, which a read error may explain. The chain joins TRBV6-5 to TRBJ1-2; a possible D gene is TRBD1 (6 bases). Germline-derived CDR1 and CDR2 are MNHEY and SVGAGI. The length of the CDR3 is 14 residues. The CDR3 loop is CASSYSGGAGGCTF. The CDR3 DNA is TGTGCCAGCAGTTACTCAGGAGGGGCTGGGGGCTGCACCTTC.

This chain joins TRBV20-1 and TRBJ2-4, with 11 bases aligning to TRBD2. The assigned J gene may be wrong: the sequence end matches TRBJ2-5 better. Germline assignment: CDR1 DFQATT and CDR2 SNEGSKA (reference sequence). The length of the CDR3 is 14 residues. The CDR3 is CSASEGLAGETQYF. The CDR3 nucleotides read TGCAGTGCTTCAGAAGGACTAGCGGGAGAGACCCAGTACTTC.

This clonotype was detected only a few times. The gene calls are TRBV5-5 and TRBJ2-7, with D possibly being TRBD1 or TRBD2 (5 bases each). Deletions cut 4 bases from V and 2 bases from J, with 13 bases between. This CDR3 has 14 residues. Germline V gene lookup returns CDR1 SGHKS and CDR2 YYEKEE (reference sequence). In nucleotides, the CDR3 is TGTGCCAGCAGCCTGGGGACGGTTGCCTACGAGCAGTACTTC. Protein product: CASSLGTVAYEQYF.

This clonotype came up a few times. The J gene is TRBJ2-1, the V gene TRBV6-1; D may be TRBD2 (6 bases). The CDR3 consists of 12 residues. Germline CDR1 MNHNS, CDR2 SASEGT. The V end was cut by 6 bases, the J end by 3 bases, with 6 bases between. Written as DNA, the CDR3 is TGTGCCAGCAGGGACTACTACAATGAGCAGTTCTTC. Translating it yields CASRDYYNEQFF.

This clonotype came up a few times. The chain joins TRBV12-3 or TRBV12-4 to TRBJ2-5, with TRBD1 identical over 9 bases. With 6 bases clipped from V and 2 bases from J, the junction kept 7 bases outside the gene matches. The CDR3 extends over 15 amino acids. The CDR3 region is CASRDKDRGQETQYF. DNA for the CDR3: TGTGCCAGCAGGGATAAGGACAGGGGACAAGAGACCCAGTACTTC.

The rearrangement joins TRBV4-2 to TRBJ1-2; D unclear. Germline loops: CDR1 LGHNA, CDR2 YNFKEQ. V lost 1 base to trimming and J lost 5 bases, with 17 bases between them. The length of the CDR3 is 16 residues. The CDR3 bases are TGTGCCAGCAGCCAAGTCCGAGTGGGCTCGGGGTATGGCTACACCTTC. Translating it yields CASSQVRVGSGYGYTF.

The sample holds a few counts of this clonotype. This CDR3 reads CASSLPASGQETQYF. As DNA, the CDR3 is TGTGCCAGCAGTTTACCGGCTAGCGGACAAGAGACCCAGTACTTC. V gene TRBV12-3 or TRBV12-4 combines with J gene TRBJ2-5, with 7 bases identical to TRBD2. The CDR3 is 15 amino acids. V dropped 2 bases and J dropped 2; count of bases not matched to a gene: 5.

This chain joins TRBV4-1 and TRBJ1-2; 12 nucleotides align to TRBD1. V shed 0 bases, J shed 8 bases, and the junction held 7 bases outside the gene matches. The germline V gene has CDR1 MGHRA and CDR2 YSYEKL. This CDR3 has 16 residues. The CDR3 DNA sequence: TGCGCCAGCAGCCAAGAAAGAGGGGACAGGGGGCGAGGCTACACCTTC. Its translation is CASSQERGDRGRGYTF.

The rearrangement links TRBV12-3 or TRBV12-4 to TRBJ2-5; 8 positions match TRBD1. The CDR3 extends over 14 amino acids. The V gene end was trimmed by 5 bases and the J gene end by 5 bases; junction bases not matched to a gene: 7. CDR3: CASSADRVRETQYF. The CDR3 nucleotides are TGTGCCAGCAGTGCGGACAGGGTTAGGGAGACCCAGTACTTC.

The chain recombines TRBV29-1 with TRBJ2-4, with D hard to call. This CDR3 region has 13 residues. The germline gives CDR1 SQVTM, CDR2 ANQGSEA. V dropped 7 bases and J dropped 0 bases, with 10 bases sitting between them. CDR3 protein: CSGSDLAKNIQYF. CDR3 nucleotide sequence: TGCAGCGGGAGTGATCTAGCCAAAAACATTCAGTACTTC.

The chain couples TRBV7-8 to TRBJ2-7, with a possible D match to TRBD1 (6 bases). The CDR3 contains 13 residues. CDR1 and CDR2 from the germline V gene are SGHVS and FQNEAQ. Trimming removed 5 bases at V and 3 bases at J, with 11 bases between. CDR3 region: CASSETGVYEQYF. The CDR3 coding sequence is TGTGCCAGCAGCGAGACAGGAGTCTACGAGCAGTACTTC.

The chain recombines TRBV4-2 with TRBJ1-5; 8 nucleotides line up with TRBD1. Germline V gives CDR1 LGHNA, CDR2 YNFKEQ. The CDR3 totals 15 residues. The V and J ends lost 4 bases and 6 bases, in that order; junction bases with no gene match: 8. CDR3 region: CASSRLTGEGQPQHF. DNA for the CDR3: TGTGCCAGCAGCCGGTTGACAGGGGAAGGTCAGCCCCAGCATTTT.

CDR3 loop: CSARDQAGTIYGYTF. For the CDR3, the DNA is TGCAGTGCTAGAGACCAGGCAGGGACAATCTATGGCTACACCTTC. The J gene is TRBJ1-2, the V gene TRBV20-1; D might be TRBD1 (6 bases). CDR1 DFQATT and CDR2 SNEGSKA come from the germline V gene (reference sequence). V lost 0 bases to trimming and J lost 4 bases, with 15 bases between them. This CDR3 is 15 amino acids long.

V gene TRBV28 combines with J gene TRBJ2-5; 9 bases line up with TRBD2. The germline V gene has CDR1 MDHEN and CDR2 SYDVKM. CDR3 length: 15 residues. V was pared by 3 bases and J by 3 bases, with 5 bases of the junction left unmatched. The CDR3 here is CASSFLSGREETQYF. As DNA, the CDR3 is TGTGCCAGCAGTTTCCTTAGCGGGAGAGAAGAGACCCAGTACTTC.

This clonotype was counted only a few times. The V call is TRBV6-6, the J call TRBJ2-1, with a tentative D call TRBD2 (5 bases). V lost 6 bases and J 0 bases, leaving 15 bases between the germline ends. The CDR3 is made up of 16 amino acids. Germline CDR1 reads MNHNY; CDR2 reads SVGAGI (reference sequence). The CDR3 nucleotides are TGTGCCAGCAGCCTCGGAGGTCTCGGCTCCTACAATGAGCAGTTCTTC. It codes for CASSLGGLGSYNEQFF.

J is TRBJ2-3 and V is TRBV5-1; D is possibly TRBD2 (5 bases). The V gene's germline CDR1 is SGHRS and CDR2 YFSETQ. CDR3 length: 17 residues. The V gene lost 3 bases and the J gene lost 0 bases, with 17 bases spanning the gap. For the CDR3, the DNA is TGCGCCAGCAGCTCGAATCCCCCCAGCGGAAGCACAGATACGCAGTATTTT. Translated: CASSSNPPSGSTDTQYF. The whole variable domain, filled in from reference TRBV5-1 and TRBJ2-3, reads KAGVTQTPRYLIKTRGQQVTLSCSPISGHRSVSWYQQTPGQGLQFLFEYFSETQRNKGNFPGRFSGRQFSNSRSEMNVSTLELGDSALYLCASSSNPPSGSTDTQYFGPGTRLTVL.

This clonotype was seen only once. This chain connects TRBV6-6 to TRBJ2-3, with a weak D call TRBD2 (7 bases). Per the germline V gene, CDR1 is MNHNY and CDR2 is SVGAGI (reference sequence). V was cut by 2 bases and J by 2 bases, with 14 bases left in between. This CDR3 is 16 amino acids long. The CDR3 DNA reads as TGTGCCAGCAGTTACCCACCGGGGGGCTACACAGATACGCAGTATTTT. Its translation is CASSYPPGGYTDTQYF.

Note on this clonotype: This may be a read error: a much more frequent sequence differs by one nucleotide. V is TRBV12-3 or TRBV12-4 and J is TRBJ2-7, with TRBD2 as a possible D gene (6 bases). CDR3 length equals 14 residues. The V end was cut by 8 bases, the J end by 0 bases, with 14 bases between. CDR3 amino acids: CASSGDGVSYEQYF. The CDR3 DNA is TGTGCCAGCTCGGGGGACGGGGTCTCCTACGAGCAGTACTTC.

The genes are TRBV5-1 and TRBJ2-1; 8 positions agree with TRBD1. From germline, CDR1 is SGHRS and CDR2 YFSETQ. Trimming cost V 8 bases and J 6 bases; bases outside gene matches: 7. The CDR3 sequence is 13 residues long. The CDR3 loop reads CASRTGTTNEQFF. CDR3 bases: TGCGCCAGTAGGACAGGGACGACCAATGAGCAGTTCTTC.